A selection of T cell receptor beta chains follows, all from one sample in a study of identical twins. A single record per CDR3 protein comes from TCRdb applying MiXCR to the 5' RACE reads. The repertoire holds about 220,000 distinct CDR3 sequences, with about 7.5% as singletons. These data also formed part of another study, on yellow fever vaccine responses in identical twins.

The sequenced material came from memory (CD45RO+) T cells sorted from blood. The source is a woman aged 18-29 years in good health. The CDR3 runs from the conserved cysteine through the conserved F or W. The D gene is left open where the match is weak. Clone sizes are given selectively: once, few, many, or a class where the clone is expanded.

TRBJ2-3 | few | TRBV29-1 | TRBD2 | CSGGLAGDSQYF | TGCAGCGGGGGACTAGCGGGAGATTCGCAGTATTTT
TRBJ2-3 | few | TRBV20-1 | TRBD2 | CSAGPLAGRTDTQYF | TGCAGTGCTGGACCTCTAGCGGGGAGGACAGATACGCAGTATTTT
TRBJ1-2 | few | TRBV5-1 | NA | CASSLTGDANYGYTF | TGCGCCAGCAGCTTAACGGGAGACGCTAACTATGGCTACACCTTC
TRBJ2-4 | many | TRBV20-1 | NA | CSARFAGTAKNIQYF | TGCAGTGCTAGATTCGCCGGGACAGCCAAAAACATTCAGTACTTC
TRBJ2-3 | many | TRBV12-3/TRBV12-4 | NA | CASRVRPGAPGDTQYF | TGTGCCAGCCGAGTCCGCCCCGGGGCCCCCGGGGATACGCAGTATTTT
TRBJ2-6 | NA | TRBV5-1 | NA | CASSLDGRGASGANVLTF | TGCGCCAGCAGCTTGGACGGGCGAGGGGCGTCCGGGGCCAACGTCCTGACTTTC
TRBJ2-6 | many | TRBV12-3/TRBV12-4 | NA | CASSSDRANVLTF | TGTGCCAGCAGTTCGGACAGGGCCAACGTCCTGACTTTC
TRBJ2-5 | NA | TRBV28 | TRBD2 | CASSSPRTSSHPETQYF | TGTGCCAGCAGTTCACCTCGGACTAGCTCTCATCCCGAGACCCAGTACTTC
TRBJ2-1 | few | TRBV7-2 | TRBD2 | CASTASGSFRDEQFF | TGTGCCAGCACCGCTAGCGGGAGTTTCCGGGATGAGCAGTTCTTC
TRBJ2-5 | many | TRBV4-3 | TRBD2 | CASSQDLSVGLAGETQYF | TGCGCCAGCAGCCAAGATCTCTCGGTGGGCCTAGCGGGGGAGACCCAGTACTTC
TRBJ1-5 | NA | TRBV3-1 | NA | CASSQAGGGQPQHF | TGTGCCAGCAGCCAAGCTGGAGGGGGTCAGCCCCAGCATTTT
TRBJ1-1 | NA | TRBV10-3 | NA | CAISDWGERAEAFF | TGTGCCATCAGTGATTGGGGGGAAAGGGCTGAAGCTTTCTTT
TRBJ1-1 | NA | TRBV29-1 | TRBD1 | CSGQDRMNTEAFF | TGCAGCGGTCAGGACAGGATGAACACTGAAGCTTTCTTT
TRBJ2-3 | many | TRBV12-3/TRBV12-4 | TRBD2 | CASSSIAGGGTDTQYF | TGTGCCAGCAGTTCAATAGCGGGAGGGGGCACAGATACGCAGTATTTT
TRBJ2-3 | NA | TRBV6-2/TRBV6-3 | NA | CASSYGFLGSTDTQYF | TGTGCCAGCAGTTACGGGTTCCTGGGTAGCACAGATACGCAGTATTTT
TRBJ2-7 | NA | TRBV28 | NA | CASSSPFLQATYEQYF | TGTGCCAGCAGTTCCCCCTTTTTACAGGCGACCTACGAGCAGTACTTC
TRBJ2-1 | many | TRBV7-9 | NA | CASSLVVGEYNEQFF | TGTGCCAGCAGCTTAGTGGTCGGGGAATACAATGAGCAGTTCTTC
TRBJ2-1 | many | TRBV7-2 | NA | CASSFQGLSYNEQFF | TGTGCCAGCAGCTTCCAGGGGCTCTCCTACAATGAGCAGTTCTTC